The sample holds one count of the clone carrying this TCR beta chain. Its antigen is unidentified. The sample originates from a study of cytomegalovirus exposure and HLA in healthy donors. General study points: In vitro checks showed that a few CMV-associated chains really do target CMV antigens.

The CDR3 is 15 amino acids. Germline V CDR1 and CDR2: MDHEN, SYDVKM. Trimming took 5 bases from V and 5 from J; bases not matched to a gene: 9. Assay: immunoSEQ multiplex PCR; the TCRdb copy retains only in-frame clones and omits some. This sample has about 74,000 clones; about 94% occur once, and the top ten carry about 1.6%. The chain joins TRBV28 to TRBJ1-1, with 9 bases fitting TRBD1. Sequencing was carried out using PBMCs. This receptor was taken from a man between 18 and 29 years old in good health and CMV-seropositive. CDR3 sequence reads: CASSATHRGLTEAFF. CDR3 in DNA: TGTGCCAGCAGTGCCACACACAGGGGGCTAACTGAAGCTTTCTTT.